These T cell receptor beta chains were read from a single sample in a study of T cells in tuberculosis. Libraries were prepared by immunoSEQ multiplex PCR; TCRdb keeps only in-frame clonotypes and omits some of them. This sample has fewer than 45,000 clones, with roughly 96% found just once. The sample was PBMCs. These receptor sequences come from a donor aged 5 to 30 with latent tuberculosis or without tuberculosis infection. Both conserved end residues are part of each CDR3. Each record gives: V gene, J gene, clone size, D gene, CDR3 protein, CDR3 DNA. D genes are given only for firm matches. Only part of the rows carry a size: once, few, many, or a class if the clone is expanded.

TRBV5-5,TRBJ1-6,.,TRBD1,CASSSKGAGSSPLHF,TGTGCCAGCAGCTCCAAGGGGGCAGGGAGTTCACCCCTCCACTTT
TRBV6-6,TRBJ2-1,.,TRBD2,CASSQGLTRNEQFF,TGTGCCAGCAGCCAGGGACTAACGAGGAATGAGCAGTTCTTC
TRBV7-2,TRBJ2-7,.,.,CASSLVRGPYEQYF,TGTGCCAGCAGCTTAGTAAGGGGCCCCTACGAGCAGTACTTC
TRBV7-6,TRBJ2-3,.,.,CASSPWDIGTDTQYF,TGTGCCAGCAGCCCCTGGGACATCGGCACAGATACGCAGTATTTT
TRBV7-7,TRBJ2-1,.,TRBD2,CASSPWTSSGNEQFF,TGTGCCAGCAGCCCATGGACTAGTTCTGGTAATGAGCAGTTCTTC
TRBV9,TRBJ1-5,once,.,CASSVGLGGGASNQPQHF,TGTGCCAGCAGCGTCGGCCTGGGGGGAGGGGCCAGCAATCAGCCCCAGCATTTT
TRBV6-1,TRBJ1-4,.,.,CASSLQANNEKLFF,TGTGCCAGCAGTCTGCAGGCAAATAATGAAAAACTGTTTTTT
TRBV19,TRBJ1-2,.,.,CASSITGTKGSNYGYTF,TGTGCCAGTAGTATCACCGGGACAAAAGGTTCAAACTATGGCTACACCTTC
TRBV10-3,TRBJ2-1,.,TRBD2,CAISESFGGGPGEQFF,TGTGCCATCAGTGAGTCCTTTGGGGGAGGGCCAGGTGAGCAGTTCTTC
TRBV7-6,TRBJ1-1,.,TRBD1,CASSTPGTGPQMNTEAFF,TGTGCCAGCAGCACACCCGGGACAGGGCCCCAAATGAACACTGAAGCTTTCTTT
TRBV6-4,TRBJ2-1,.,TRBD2,CASRGTSGSNEQFF,TGTGCCAGCAGAGGGACTAGCGGGAGTAATGAGCAGTTCTTC
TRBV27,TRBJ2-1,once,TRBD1,CASSSGTGGAYNEQFF,TGTGCCAGCAGTTCCGGGACAGGGGGCGCGTACAATGAGCAGTTCTTC
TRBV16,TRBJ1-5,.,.,CASSPSRGNQPQHF,TGTGCCAGCAGCCCCAGCAGGGGCAATCAGCCCCAGCATTTT
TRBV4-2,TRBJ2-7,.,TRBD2,CASSQVLAGGSSYEQYF,TGTGCCAGCAGCCAAGTCCTAGCGGGAGGGTCGTCGTACGAGCAGTACTTC
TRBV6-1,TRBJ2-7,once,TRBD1,CATTPPTGVIYEQYF,TGTGCCACCACGCCCCCCACAGGGGTAATTTACGAGCAGTACTTC
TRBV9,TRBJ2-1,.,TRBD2,CASSVAGTSGIREQFF,TGTGCCAGCAGCGTAGCCGGGACTAGCGGGATCCGGGAGCAGTTCTTC
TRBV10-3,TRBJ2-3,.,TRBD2,CATLAGAPPDTQYF,TGTGCCACCTTAGCGGGGGCCCCCCCAGATACGCAGTATTTT
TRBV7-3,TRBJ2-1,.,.,CASSPQGSNEQFF,TGTGCCAGCAGCCCGCAGGGTAGTAATGAGCAGTTCTTC
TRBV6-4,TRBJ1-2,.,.,CASSAATYGYTF,TGTGCCAGCAGTGCAGCGACCTATGGCTACACCTTC
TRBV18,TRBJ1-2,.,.,CASSPSSGRTPFGGYTF,TGTGCCAGCTCACCGAGCTCAGGTAGAACCCCTTTTGGAGGCTACACCTTC
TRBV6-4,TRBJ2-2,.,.,CASSEKQEAGELFF,TGTGCCAGCAGTGAAAAGCAGGAGGCCGGGGAGCTGTTTTTT
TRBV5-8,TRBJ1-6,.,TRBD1,CASSGNQGTASYNSPLHF,TGTGCCAGCAGCGGGAACCAAGGGACAGCCTCCTATAATTCACCCCTCCACTTT
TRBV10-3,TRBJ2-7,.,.,CAIRDGGGGHEQYF,TGTGCCATCAGGGACGGGGGAGGAGGCCACGAGCAGTACTTC
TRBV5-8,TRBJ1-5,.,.,CASSLVFAGNSNQPQHF,TGTGCCAGCAGCTTGGTATTCGCAGGAAATAGCAATCAGCCCCAGCATTTT
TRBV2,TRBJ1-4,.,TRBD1,CASSWDRPATNEKLFF,TGTGCCAGCAGTTGGGACAGACCCGCAACTAATGAAAAACTGTTTTTT
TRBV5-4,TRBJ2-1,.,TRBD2,CASTLRASGASSYNEQFF,TGTGCCAGCACCCTGCGGGCTAGCGGGGCTAGCTCCTACAATGAGCAGTTCTTC
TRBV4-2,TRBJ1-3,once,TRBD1,CASSGTGTGSGNTIYF,TGTGCCAGCAGCGGTACCGGGACAGGGAGTGGAAACACCATATATTTT